The rows below give T cell receptor beta chains drawn from one sample of a study of CD8+CD57+ T cells in acquired aplastic anemia. In TCRdb, the reads were re-called with MiXCR into one record per CDR3 protein. Altogether approximately 200,000 distinct CDR3 sequences are present, roughly half being singletons, with the ten largest covering roughly 15%. Sequenced sample: sorted CD4+, CD8+, or CD8+CD57+ T cells (not recorded which) from PBMCs. These receptors all come from a human donor in good health, serving as a control. CDR3s include the opening cysteine and the closing phenylalanine or tryptophan. D genes are given only for firm matches. Size is omitted from some rows. Given values are once, few, many or a class for expanded clones.

V,size,D,J,DNA,CDR3
TRBV12-3/TRBV12-4,many,NA,TRBJ1-6,TGTGCCAGCAGTTTCGGCAGTTCACCCCTCCACTTT,CASSFGSSPLHF
TRBV7-2,many,TRBD1,TRBJ2-3,TGTGCCAGCAGAAACAGGGGGGATGCTAGCACAGATACGCAGTATTTT,CASRNRGDASTDTQYF
TRBV7-9,NA,NA,TRBJ1-1,TGTGCCAGCAGCTTTAGTCGGGGGATGAACACTGAAGCTTTCTTT,CASSFSRGMNTEAFF
TRBV20-1,NA,TRBD2,TRBJ2-7,TGCAGTGCCAGGACTAGCGGGCCCTCCGAGCAGTACTTC,CSARTSGPSEQYF
TRBV12-3/TRBV12-4,NA,TRBD1,TRBJ2-7,TGTGCCAGCAGCCCCGGGACAGCATCCTACGAGCAGTACTTC,CASSPGTASYEQYF
TRBV20-1,NA,TRBD2,TRBJ2-3,TGTAGTGCTACCGTACCGGGACTAGCGGGGACAGATACGCAGTATTTT,CSATVPGLAGTDTQYF
TRBV27,many,TRBD1,TRBJ1-6,TGTGCCAGCAGCCGATTACCGATGACAGGGGTGAATTCACCCCTCCACTTT,CASSRLPMTGVNSPLHF
TRBV3-1,NA,NA,TRBJ2-7,TGTGCCAGCAGCCTCTCCGTAACCTACGAGCAGTACTTC,CASSLSVTYEQYF
TRBV2,NA,NA,TRBJ2-7,TGTGCCAGCAGCAGTCGCGCTGAATCATCGGGCGAGCAGTACTTC,CASSSRAESSGEQYF
TRBV19,many,NA,TRBJ2-5,TGTGCCAGTAGTATCCAAAGGGGCAGGCAAGAGACCCAGTACTTC,CASSIQRGRQETQYF
TRBV15,few,TRBD1,TRBJ1-1,TGTGCCACCAGCTGGGGGACAGGGAGGGCTGAAGCTTTCTTT,CATSWGTGRAEAFF
TRBV15,NA,NA,TRBJ1-2,TGTGCCACCAGCCGGGACAACTATGGCTACACCTTC,CATSRDNYGYTF
TRBV2,NA,NA,TRBJ1-2,TGTGCCAGCAGTGAATTTGCCTATGGCTACACCTTC,CASSEFAYGYTF
TRBV6-6,many,NA,TRBJ2-7,TGTGCCAGCAGTTACTCAGGAAATCGAGGGGACGAGCAGTACTTC,CASSYSGNRGDEQYF
TRBV2,NA,NA,TRBJ2-1,TGTGCCACCCCGCCCTCCGATGAGCAGTTCTTC,CATPPSDEQFF
TRBV30,few,NA,TRBJ2-1,TGTGCCTGGAGTAAAACGAACTCCTACAATGAGCAGTTCTTC,CAWSKTNSYNEQFF
TRBV7-2,many,NA,TRBJ2-5,TGTGCCAGCAGCCGGAGGTCCCAAGAGACCCAGTACTTC,CASSRRSQETQYF